This TCR beta chain was obtained from a study of shared clonotypes between healthy human individuals. Points from the study as a whole: Despite large depth, sorted-subset datasets appeared incompletely sequenced.

On this clone itself: Antigen unknown.

The assay was immunoSEQ multiplex PCR, and TCRdb's table has in-frame clones only and misses some. The sample yields 850,000 to 1,100,000 clones, approximately 75% seen once. The donors were adults (healthy and HIV-negative) with no recent acute infections or vaccinations. Germline CDR1 LGHNA, CDR2 YSLEER. CDR3 length: 15 amino acids. The V gene end was trimmed by 8 bases and the J gene end by 6 bases; junction bases not matched to a gene: 12. This receptor was obtained from a man aged 18 to 29 in good health. Some clones in this sample may be carry-over from other donors' samples. This chain links TRBV4-3 with TRBJ2-2, with 7 bases that match TRBD2. The sequenced material came from memory CD4+ T cells from PBMCs. Subset denoted: CD45RA-negative fraction. CDR3: CASRGSAGVPGELFF. CDR3 sequence (DNA): TGCGCCAGCCGGGGGTCTGCGGGAGTTCCCGGGGAGCTGTTTTTT.